Each of the 30 T cell receptor beta chains below was sequenced from the same sample in a study of T cells in Graves' hyperthyroidism and ophthalmopathy. Template material for amplifying TCR beta CDR3 regions consisted of RNA transcripts. When the TCR CDR3 underwent first-round RT-PCR, the HTBI primer set was used. TCRdb re-called the multiplex PCR reads through MiXCR, storing one row per CDR3 protein. Among nearly 600,000 distinct CDR3 sequences listed, approximately 15% were seen once. Sequencing was done on a sample of blood. The receptors here all came from a woman under 30 with Graves' ophthalmopathy.

This clonotype was counted only a few times. This may stem from a read error, because a much larger clone lies one nucleotide away. The gene calls are TRBV28 and TRBJ2-7; 9 bases map to TRBD2. V was pared by 2 bases and J by 4 bases, with 6 bases of the junction left unmatched. Per the germline V gene, CDR1 is MDHEN and CDR2 is SYDVKM. The CDR3 runs 15 residues. The CDR3: CASSLGGGALYEQYF. As DNA, the CDR3 is TGTGCCAGCAGTTTAGGCGGGGGGGCCCTTTACGAGCAGTACTTC.

The chain is built from TRBV19 and TRBJ2-1; 7 bases are shared with TRBD1. Trimming cost V 2 bases and J 7 bases; bases outside gene matches: 8. The CDR3 extends over 15 amino acids. Germline V lookup: CDR1 LNHDA, CDR2 SQIVND (reference sequence). The CDR3 loop is CASSISIQGWNEQFF. The CDR3 bases are TGTGCCAGTAGTATAAGTATACAGGGGTGGAATGAGCAGTTCTTC.

CDR3 sequence reads: CATINTGVYGYTF. Written as DNA, the CDR3 is TGTGCCACCATAAATACAGGGGTCTATGGCTACACCTTC. The chain links TRBV6-2 or TRBV6-3 to TRBJ1-2; 7 nucleotides agree with TRBD1. The CDR3 length is 13 residues. CDR1 MNHEY and CDR2 SVGEGT come from the germline V gene. Trimming cost V 10 bases and J 4 bases; bases outside gene matches: 9.

This clonotype was seen ten or more times. V gene TRBV28 combines with J gene TRBJ2-1, with D perhaps matching TRBD2 (5 bases). The germline V gene encodes CDR1 MDHEN and CDR2 SYDVKM. The CDR3 totals 13 residues. The V gene lost 6 bases and the J gene lost 9 bases, with 15 bases spanning the gap. CDR3 amino acids: CASSPFSGGEQFF. Written as DNA, the CDR3 is TGTGCCAGCAGCCCTTTCTCCGGAGGTGAGCAGTTCTTC.

In its sample, this clonotype was seen a few times. V is TRBV30 and J is TRBJ2-6; D perhaps matches TRBD2 (6 bases). This CDR3 region has 15 residues. V was trimmed by 7 bases and J by 2 bases, leaving 15 bases between them. Germline V lookup: CDR1 GTSNPN, CDR2 SVGIG (reference sequence). The CDR3 DNA reads as TGTGCCTCGCTACCTAGGAGGGCTGGGGCCAACGTCCTGACTTTC. Amino acid sequence: CASLPRRAGANVLTF.

This clonotype was observed at least ten times. The chain couples TRBV5-5 to TRBJ2-1; D assignment may be TRBD1 or TRBD2 (5 bases each). Trimming took off 3 bases at V and 6 bases at J, with 16 bases between the two ends. CDR1 is SGHKS and CDR2 is YYEKEE in the germline V gene (reference sequence). The CDR3 is made up of 15 amino acids. CDR3 DNA: TGTGCCAGCAGCTGGCTCGGACAAGGAGGCAATGAGCAGTTCTTC. This gives the protein CASSWLGQGGNEQFF.

This clonotype was recorded many times. The rearrangement links TRBV28 to TRBJ2-7; TRBD1 matches at 7 bases. CDR3 size: 16 residues. Germline CDR1 MDHEN, CDR2 SYDVKM. V was pared by 3 bases and J by 4 bases, with 12 bases of the junction left unmatched. CDR3: CASSFREHRGGYEQYF. In DNA form, the CDR3 reads TGTGCCAGCAGTTTTCGCGAGCACAGGGGTGGTTACGAGCAGTACTTC.

This clonotype was seen at least ten times. This chain links TRBV5-8 with TRBJ1-4; no clear D. CDR1 SGHTS and CDR2 YDEGEE come from the germline V gene. The CDR3 covers 13 residues. V lost 2 bases and J 5 bases, leaving 7 bases between the germline ends. DNA for the CDR3: TGTGCCAGCAGCTTTAGCCAGAATGAAAAACTGTTTTTT. As protein: CASSFSQNEKLFF. The complete variable domain, with remaining parts taken from reference TRBV5-8 and TRBJ1-4, reads EAGVTQSPTHLIKTRGQQATLRCSPISGHTSVYWYQQALGLGLQFLLWYDEGEERNRGNFPPRFSGRQFPNYSSELNVNALELEDSALYLCASSFSQNEKLFFGSGTQLSVL.

With respect to this clonotype: A junction end diverges from the germline sequence, so it may reflect a read error. The chain joins TRBV5-1 to TRBJ1-2, with D perhaps TRBD1 (5 bases). The CDR3 has 16 amino acids. The germline V gene encodes CDR1 SGHRS and CDR2 YFSETQ. CDR3 loop: CAGSLGDRQSNYGYTF. The CDR3 DNA sequence: TGCGCCGGCAGCTTGGGTGATAGACAGAGTAACTATGGCTACACCTTC.

This clonotype was recorded at least ten times. This chain links TRBV6-1 with TRBJ2-1, with D tentatively TRBD1 or TRBD2 (6 bases each). Germline values: CDR1 MNHNS, CDR2 SASEGT. Trimming shortened V by 5 bases and J by 3 bases, and 17 bases separated the two germline ends. The CDR3 consists of 16 residues. The CDR3 spells CASSKGAGHLYNEQFF. The CDR3 region has the DNA TGTGCCAGCAGTAAAGGGGCGGGACATCTCTACAATGAGCAGTTCTTC.

The chain joins TRBV20-1 to TRBJ1-6, with 8 bases aligning to TRBD1. The CDR3 runs to 15 residues. Germline assignment: CDR1 DFQATT and CDR2 SNEGSKA (reference sequence). V lost 3 bases to trimming and J lost 10 bases; unmatched junction nucleotides: 11. DNA for the CDR3: TGCAGTGCTAGTCCAGGGGGCGATTTCTGGTCACCCCTCCACTTT. Protein product: CSASPGGDFWSPLHF.

The chain combines TRBV19 with TRBJ2-1; 8 bases map to TRBD1. The CDR3 totals 13 residues. Germline V gives CDR1 LNHDA, CDR2 SQIVND (reference sequence). V trimming: 7 bases; J trimming: 12 bases; junction bases outside the gene matches: 11. The CDR3 DNA is TGTGCCAGTACCCCAGGACAGGGAGACCCGCAGTTCTTC. Translated, it gives CASTPGQGDPQFF. The whole variable domain, filled in from reference TRBV19 and TRBJ2-1, reads DGGITQSPKYLFRKEGQNVTLSCEQNLNHDAMYWYRQDPGQGLRLIYYSQIVNDFQKGDIAEGYSVSREKKESFPLTVTSAQKNPTAFYLCASTPGQGDPQFFGPGTRLTVL.

This clonotype was found many times. The J gene is TRBJ1-3, the V gene TRBV12-3 or TRBV12-4; unclear D gene. This CDR3 region has 15 residues. The V and J ends lost 5 bases and 0 bases respectively, with 11 bases between them. This chain's CDR3 is CASSIGVVSGNTIYF. The CDR3 coding sequence is TGTGCCAGCAGTATAGGAGTTGTCTCTGGAAACACCATATATTTT.

In the case of this clonotype: An end of the junction does not agree with germline; a read error may underlie this. In nucleotides, the CDR3 is TGTGTCAGCAGCACCGGGACCCTCGGCCTCTACGAGCAGTACTTC. This gives the protein CVSSTGTLGLYEQYF. V is TRBV7-2 and J is TRBJ2-7; the D call may be TRBD1 or TRBD2 (5 bases each). The germline gives CDR1 SGHTA, CDR2 FQGNSA. The CDR3 sequence is 15 residues long.

This clonotype was seen more than once but under ten times. The J gene is TRBJ2-7, the V gene TRBV14; D may match TRBD1 or TRBD2 (5 bases each). The germline gives CDR1 SGHDN, CDR2 FVKESK. V lost 2 bases and J 2 bases, leaving 19 bases between the germline ends. The CDR3 is made up of 17 amino acids. CDR3 amino acids: CASSQIGVGDPPYEQYF. As DNA, the CDR3 is TGTGCCAGCAGCCAAATCGGGGTAGGGGATCCCCCCTACGAGCAGTACTTC. The variable domain in full, with the rest retrieved from reference TRBV14 and TRBJ2-7, is EAGVTQFPSHSVIEKGQTVTLRCDPISGHDNLYWYRRVMGKEIKFLLHFVKESKQDESGMPNNRFLAERTGGTYSTLKVQPAELEDSGVYFCASSQIGVGDPPYEQYFGPGTRLTVT.

This clonotype was seen at least ten times. The chain carries TRBV6-5 and TRBJ2-1; the D gene is possibly TRBD2 (6 bases). The germline CDR1 and CDR2 sequences are MNHEY and SVGAGI. The CDR3 runs 17 residues. V lost 0 bases and J 4 bases, leaving 16 bases between the germline ends. The DNA of the CDR3 is TGTGCCAGCAGTTACTCGAGCCCTAGCGTTGCGTACAATGAGCAGTTCTTC. It translates to CASSYSSPSVAYNEQFF.

CDR3 residues: CATSDAGRVGLIPGELFF. CDR3 DNA: TGTGCCACCAGTGACGCCGGGCGGGTGGGGTTGATCCCCGGGGAGCTGTTTTTT. This rearrangement joins TRBV24-1 to TRBJ2-2; perhaps TRBD2 as D (5 bases). CDR3 size: 18 residues. Trimming removed 4 bases at V and 6 bases at J, with 23 bases between. The germline CDR1 and CDR2 sequences are KGHDR and SFDVKD.

This clonotype was detected only a few times. V is TRBV6-1 and J is TRBJ2-7, with D unclear. The CDR3 spans 14 residues. Germline V gives CDR1 MNHNS, CDR2 SASEGT. The germline V and J ends were trimmed by 4 bases and 3 bases, with 13 bases remaining between them. The chain's CDR3 is CASSGSDTHYEQYF. The CDR3 DNA reads as TGTGCCAGCAGTGGTTCCGATACCCACTACGAGCAGTACTTC.

The chain combines TRBV9 with TRBJ2-1; 10 positions match TRBD2. From germline, CDR1 is SGDLS and CDR2 YYNGEE. The CDR3 has 18 residues. V lost 1 base to trimming and J lost 6 bases; unmatched junction nucleotides: 13. The CDR3 spells CASSVPSSGSENPNEQFF. CDR3 sequence (DNA): TGTGCCAGCAGCGTACCTTCTAGCGGGAGTGAAAATCCCAATGAGCAGTTCTTC.

This clonotype was counted many times. The V and J genes are TRBV2 and TRBJ2-3; D not certain. Germline-derived CDR1 and CDR2 are SNHLY and FYNNEI. The CDR3 totals 15 residues. The germline V and J ends were trimmed by 2 bases and 7 bases, with 16 bases remaining between them. CDR3 bases: TGTGCCAGCAGTGAATCCCTAGTAGGAACATATACGCAGTATTTT. This gives the protein CASSESLVGTYTQYF.

In regard to this clonotype: This may arise from a read error, as a much more abundant clone is one base away. This sequence joins TRBV12-3 or TRBV12-4 and TRBJ1-1; no clear D gene. CDR3 size: 12 residues. The CDR3 nucleotides read TGTACCAGCAGTTACCCGAACACTGAAGCTTTCTTT. Protein product: CTSSYPNTEAFF.

This clonotype has ten or more counts. The rearrangement uses TRBV2 and TRBJ2-5, with D unclear. V was trimmed by 1 base and J by 1 base, leaving 13 bases between them. Looked up from germline, CDR1 is SNHLY and CDR2 is FYNNEI. The CDR3 runs 16 residues. For the CDR3, the DNA is TGTGCCAGCAGTGAAGGGCCTACAGCAGGCCAAGAGACCCAGTACTTC. Protein sequence: CASSEGPTAGQETQYF.

In this sample, this clonotype turned up a few times. The chain carries TRBV7-2 and TRBJ2-7; the match to TRBD2 covers 7 bases. Germline loops: CDR1 SGHTA, CDR2 FQGNSA. The V segment lost 1 base and the J segment 0 bases; nucleotides outside the gene matches: 6. The CDR3 runs 16 residues. The CDR3 spells CASSLGSSGSSYEQYF. The CDR3 nucleotides read TGTGCCAGCAGCTTAGGCTCTAGCGGTAGCTCCTACGAGCAGTACTTC.

This clonotype has ten or more counts. The chain employs TRBV11-2 and TRBJ2-5; 8 nucleotides agree with TRBD1. The V segment lost 4 bases and the J segment 5 bases; nucleotides outside the gene matches: 12. Germline V gene data show CDR1 as SGHAT and CDR2 as FQNNGV. This CDR3 region has 16 residues. Written as DNA, the CDR3 is TGTGCCAGCAGCTCCCCCTCGGACAGGGTAGGGGAGACCCAGTACTTC. Amino acid sequence: CASSSPSDRVGETQYF.

This clonotype was seen more than once but under ten times. The chain carries TRBV12-5 and TRBJ2-1; TRBD2 agrees at 10 bases. Germline V lookup: CDR1 LGHNT, CDR2 FRNRAP. V lost 5 bases, J lost 12 bases, and 10 bases stayed unmatched. The CDR3 covers 14 residues. This chain's CDR3 is CASGLAGAFIGQFF. The CDR3 DNA is TGTGCTAGTGGTCTAGCGGGAGCCTTCATTGGGCAGTTCTTC. Together with reference TRBV12-5 and TRBJ2-1, the CDR3 gives the full variable domain: DARVTQTPRHKVTEMGQEVTMRCQPILGHNTVFWYRQTMMQGLELLAYFRNRAPLDDSGMPKDRFSAEMPDATLATLKIQPSEPRDSAVYFCASGLAGAFIGQFFGPGTRLTVL.

This clonotype has only one observation. The chain recombines TRBV4-2 with TRBJ2-4, with TRBD2 identical over 13 bases. Germline CDR1 is LGHNA and CDR2 is YNFKEQ. This CDR3 has 19 amino acids. Germline trimming cut 3 bases from V and 0 bases from J; bases unmatched to any gene: 8. The CDR3 DNA reads as TGTGCCAGCAGCCACAGAGGACTAGCGGGAGACCTAGCCAAAAACATTCAGTACTTC. Residues: CASSHRGLAGDLAKNIQYF.

This clonotype was observed once. A much larger clone lies one base from this, so it may be a read error. The V gene is TRBV30, the J gene TRBJ2-5, with D possibly being TRBD1 (5 bases). Germline values: CDR1 GTSNPN, CDR2 SVGIG (reference sequence). This CDR3 has 15 residues. CDR3 sequence: CARSPSGGRVQTQYF. The CDR3 region has the DNA TGTGCCCGGAGTCCCTCGGGTGGCAGGGTTCAGACCCAGTACTTC.

This clonotype was seen many times. The genes are TRBV24-1 and TRBJ2-3, with 8 bases aligning to TRBD1. CDR3 length equals 16 residues. V dropped 3 bases and J dropped 2; count of bases not matched to a gene: 6. Germline V gene lookup returns CDR1 KGHDR and CDR2 SFDVKD. CDR3 in amino acids: CATSDRTGQYTDTQYF. As DNA, the CDR3 is TGTGCCACCAGTGATCGGACAGGGCAATACACAGATACGCAGTATTTT.

This clonotype was seen repeatedly, ten times or more. The gene calls are TRBV5-1 and TRBJ2-3, with D perhaps TRBD2 (6 bases). V shed 0 bases and J shed 6 bases, with 8 bases lying between them. CDR1 is SGHRS and CDR2 is YFSETQ in the germline V gene. The CDR3 consists of 13 residues. The CDR3 loop reads CASSLGDSDTQYF. For the CDR3, the DNA is TGCGCCAGCAGCTTGGGGGACTCTGATACGCAGTATTTT.

This clonotype was counted many times. The V and J genes are TRBV20-1 and TRBJ2-5, with D possibly TRBD2 on 5 matching bases. Germline V gives CDR1 DFQATT, CDR2 SNEGSKA (reference sequence). The CDR3 spans 14 residues. Trimming stripped 0 bases from V and 5 bases from J, with 13 bases between. As DNA, the CDR3 is TGCAGTGCTAGAGAGGTCCTCAGAGGGGAGACCCAGTACTTC. It specifies CSAREVLRGETQYF.